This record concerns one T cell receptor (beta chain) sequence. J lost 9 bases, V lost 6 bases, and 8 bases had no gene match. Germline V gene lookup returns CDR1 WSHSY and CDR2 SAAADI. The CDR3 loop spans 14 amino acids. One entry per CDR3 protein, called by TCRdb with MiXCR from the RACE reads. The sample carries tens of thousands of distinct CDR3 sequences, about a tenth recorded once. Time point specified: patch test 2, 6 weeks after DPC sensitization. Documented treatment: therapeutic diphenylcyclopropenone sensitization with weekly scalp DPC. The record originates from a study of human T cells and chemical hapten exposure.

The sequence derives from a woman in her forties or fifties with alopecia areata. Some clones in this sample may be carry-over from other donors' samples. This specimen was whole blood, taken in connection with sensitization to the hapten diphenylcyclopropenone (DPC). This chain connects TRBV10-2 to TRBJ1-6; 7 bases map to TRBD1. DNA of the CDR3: TGCGCCAGCAGCCCTTCGACAGGGATTTCACCCCTCCACTTT. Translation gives CASSPSTGISPLHF.